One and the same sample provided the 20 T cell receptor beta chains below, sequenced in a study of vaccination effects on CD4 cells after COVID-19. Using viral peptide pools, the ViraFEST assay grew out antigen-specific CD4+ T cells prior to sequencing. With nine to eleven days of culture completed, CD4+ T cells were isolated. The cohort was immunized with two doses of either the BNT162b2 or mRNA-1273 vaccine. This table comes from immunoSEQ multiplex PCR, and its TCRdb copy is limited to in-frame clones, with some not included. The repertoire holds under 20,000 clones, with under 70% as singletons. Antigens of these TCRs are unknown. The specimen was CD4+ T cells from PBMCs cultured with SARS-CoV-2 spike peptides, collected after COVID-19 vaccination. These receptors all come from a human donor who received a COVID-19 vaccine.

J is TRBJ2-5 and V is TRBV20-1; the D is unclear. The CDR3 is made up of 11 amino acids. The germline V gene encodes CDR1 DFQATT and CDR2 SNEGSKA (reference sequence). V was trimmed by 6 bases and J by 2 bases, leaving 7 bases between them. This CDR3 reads CSAGPQETQYF. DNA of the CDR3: TGCAGTGCGGGTCCTCAAGAGACCCAGTACTTC.

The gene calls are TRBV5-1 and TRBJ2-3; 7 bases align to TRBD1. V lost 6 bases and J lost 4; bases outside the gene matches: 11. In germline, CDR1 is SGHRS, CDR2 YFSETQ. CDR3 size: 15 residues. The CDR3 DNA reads TGCGCCAGCAAAGTGATGGGGACAGTTGCAGATACGCAGTATTTT. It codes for CASKVMGTVADTQYF.

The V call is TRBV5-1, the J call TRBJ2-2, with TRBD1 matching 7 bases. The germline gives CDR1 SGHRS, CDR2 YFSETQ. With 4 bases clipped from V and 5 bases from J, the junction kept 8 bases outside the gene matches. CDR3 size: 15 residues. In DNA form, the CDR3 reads TGCGCCAGCAGCCCCCGGGACAGCTGGACCGGGGAGCTGTTTTTT. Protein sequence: CASSPRDSWTGELFF. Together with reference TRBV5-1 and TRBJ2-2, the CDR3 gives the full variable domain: KAGVTQTPRYLIKTRGQQVTLSCSPISGHRSVSWYQQTPGQGLQFLFEYFSETQRNKGNFPGRFSGRQFSNSRSEMNVSTLELGDSALYLCASSPRDSWTGELFFGEGSRLTVL.

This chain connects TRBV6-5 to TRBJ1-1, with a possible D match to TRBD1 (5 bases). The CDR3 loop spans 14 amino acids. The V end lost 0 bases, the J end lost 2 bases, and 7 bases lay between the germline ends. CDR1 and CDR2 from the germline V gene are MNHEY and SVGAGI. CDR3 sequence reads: CASSYSTANTEAFF. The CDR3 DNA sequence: TGTGCCAGCAGTTACTCGACAGCCAACACTGAAGCTTTCTTT.

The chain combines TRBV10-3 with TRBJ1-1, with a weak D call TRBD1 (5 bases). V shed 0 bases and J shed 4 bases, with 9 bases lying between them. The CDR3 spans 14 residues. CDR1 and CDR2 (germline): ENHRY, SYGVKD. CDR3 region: CAISESGGGTEAFF. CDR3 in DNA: TGTGCCATCAGTGAGTCGGGGGGGGGCACTGAAGCTTTCTTT.

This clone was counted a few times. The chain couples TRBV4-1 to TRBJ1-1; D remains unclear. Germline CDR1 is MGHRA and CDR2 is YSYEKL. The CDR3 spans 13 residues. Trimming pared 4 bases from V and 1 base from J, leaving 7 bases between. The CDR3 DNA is TGCGCCAGCAGCCGGAGGGAGAACACTGAAGCTTTCTTT. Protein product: CASSRRENTEAFF.

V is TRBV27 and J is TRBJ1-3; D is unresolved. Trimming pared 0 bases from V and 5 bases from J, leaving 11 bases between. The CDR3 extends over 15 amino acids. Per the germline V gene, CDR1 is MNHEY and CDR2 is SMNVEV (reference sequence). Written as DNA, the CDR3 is TGTGCCAGCAGTTTATCGGCGGATGGGAGAAACACCATATATTTT. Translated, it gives CASSLSADGRNTIYF.

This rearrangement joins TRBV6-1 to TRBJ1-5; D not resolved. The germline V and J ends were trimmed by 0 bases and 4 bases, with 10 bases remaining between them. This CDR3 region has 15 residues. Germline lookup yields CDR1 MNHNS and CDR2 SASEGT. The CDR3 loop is CASSEAGFRNQPQHF. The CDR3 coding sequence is TGTGCCAGCAGTGAAGCGGGTTTTCGGAATCAGCCCCAGCATTTT.

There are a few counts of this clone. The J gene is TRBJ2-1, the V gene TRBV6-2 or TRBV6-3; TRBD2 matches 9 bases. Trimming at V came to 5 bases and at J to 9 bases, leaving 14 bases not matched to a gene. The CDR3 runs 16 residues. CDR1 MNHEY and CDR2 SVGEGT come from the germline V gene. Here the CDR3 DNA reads TGTGCCAGCAGTGGCCCGGGGCGAGCGGGGGGTTTTGAGCAGTTCTTC. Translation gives CASSGPGRAGGFEQFF.

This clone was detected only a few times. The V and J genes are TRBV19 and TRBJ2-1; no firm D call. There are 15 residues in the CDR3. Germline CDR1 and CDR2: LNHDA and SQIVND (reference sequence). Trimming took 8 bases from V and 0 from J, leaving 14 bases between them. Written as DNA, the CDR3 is TGTGCCAGTCTCGACCGAGAGTTCTCCTACAATGAGCAGTTCTTC. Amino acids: CASLDREFSYNEQFF. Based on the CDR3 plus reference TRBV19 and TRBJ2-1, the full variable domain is DGGITQSPKYLFRKEGQNVTLSCEQNLNHDAMYWYRQDPGQGLRLIYYSQIVNDFQKGDIAEGYSVSREKKESFPLTVTSAQKNPTAFYLCASLDREFSYNEQFFGPGTRLTVL.

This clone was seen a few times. The CDR3 DNA sequence: TGTGCCAGCAGTTACGGGCGACAGACGTATAATTCACCCCTCCACTTT. This sequence encodes CASSYGRQTYNSPLHF. The chain carries TRBV6-2 or TRBV6-3 and TRBJ1-6; possible D gene TRBD1, 5 bases. The V and J ends lost 2 bases and 4 bases respectively, with 12 bases between them. The CDR3 totals 16 residues. Germline lookup yields CDR1 MNHEY and CDR2 SVGEGT.

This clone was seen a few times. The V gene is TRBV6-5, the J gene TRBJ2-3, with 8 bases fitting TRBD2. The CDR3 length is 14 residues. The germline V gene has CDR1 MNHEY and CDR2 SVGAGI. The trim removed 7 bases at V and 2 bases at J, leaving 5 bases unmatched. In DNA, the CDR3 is TGTGCCAGCAACGGGGGGGGGTACACAGATACGCAGTATTTT. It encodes CASNGGGYTDTQYF.

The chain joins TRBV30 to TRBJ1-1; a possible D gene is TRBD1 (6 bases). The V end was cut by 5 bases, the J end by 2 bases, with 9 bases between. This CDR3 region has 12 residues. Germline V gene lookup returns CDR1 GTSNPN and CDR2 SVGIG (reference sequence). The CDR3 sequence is CAWYRVNTEAFF. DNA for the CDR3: TGTGCCTGGTACAGGGTCAACACTGAAGCTTTCTTT. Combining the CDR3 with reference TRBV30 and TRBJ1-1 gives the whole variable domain SQTIHQWPATLVQPVGSPLSLECTVEGTSNPNLYWYRQAAGRGLQLLFYSVGIGQISSEVPQNLSASRPQDRQFILSSKKLLLSDSGFYLCAWYRVNTEAFFGQGTRLTVV.

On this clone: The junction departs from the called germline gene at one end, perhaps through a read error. The CDR3 DNA is TGTGCTAGCAGCTTAGAACGGGGGTCGTGGGAGACCCAGTACTTC. It yields the protein CASSLERGSWETQYF. The chain recombines TRBV7-7 with TRBJ2-5; a possible D gene is TRBD2 (6 bases). The CDR3 is 15 residues long. Germline V CDR1 and CDR2: SSHAT, FNYEAQ (reference sequence).

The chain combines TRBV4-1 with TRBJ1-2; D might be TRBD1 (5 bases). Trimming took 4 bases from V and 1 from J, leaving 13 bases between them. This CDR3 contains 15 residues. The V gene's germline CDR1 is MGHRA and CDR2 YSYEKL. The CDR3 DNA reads TGCGCCAGCAGCCTCCTGCCGACAGTTAACTATGGCTACACCTTC. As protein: CASSLLPTVNYGYTF.

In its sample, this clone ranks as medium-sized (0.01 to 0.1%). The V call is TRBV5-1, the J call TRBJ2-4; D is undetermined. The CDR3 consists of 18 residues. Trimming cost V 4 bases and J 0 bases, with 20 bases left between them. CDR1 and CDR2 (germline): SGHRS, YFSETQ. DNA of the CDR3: TGCGCCAGCAGCCTTCCCTCTACCGTAGGCGTAGCCAAAAACATTCAGTACTTC. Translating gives CASSLPSTVGVAKNIQYF. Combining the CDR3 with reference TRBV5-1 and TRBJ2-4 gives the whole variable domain KAGVTQTPRYLIKTRGQQVTLSCSPISGHRSVSWYQQTPGQGLQFLFEYFSETQRNKGNFPGRFSGRQFSNSRSEMNVSTLELGDSALYLCASSLPSTVGVAKNIQYFGAGTRLSVL.

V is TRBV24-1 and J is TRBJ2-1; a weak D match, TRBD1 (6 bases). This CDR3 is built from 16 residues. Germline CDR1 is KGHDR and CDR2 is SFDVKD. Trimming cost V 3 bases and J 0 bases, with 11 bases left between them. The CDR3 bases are TGTGCCACCAGTGATGCCACAGGGAGCTCCTACAATGAGCAGTTCTTC. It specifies CATSDATGSSYNEQFF.

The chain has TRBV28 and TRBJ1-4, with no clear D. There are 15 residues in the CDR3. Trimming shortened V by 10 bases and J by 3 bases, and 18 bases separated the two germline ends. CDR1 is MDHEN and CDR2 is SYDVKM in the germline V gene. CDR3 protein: CAIRGGLGSNEKLFF. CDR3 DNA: TGTGCCATCCGGGGAGGGTTGGGGTCTAATGAAAAACTGTTTTTT. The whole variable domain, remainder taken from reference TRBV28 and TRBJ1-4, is DVKVTQSSRYLVKRTGEKVFLECVQDMDHENMFWYRQDPGLGLRLIYFSYDVKMKEKGDIPEGYSVSREKKERFSLILESASTNQTSMYLCAIRGGLGSNEKLFFGSGTQLSVL.

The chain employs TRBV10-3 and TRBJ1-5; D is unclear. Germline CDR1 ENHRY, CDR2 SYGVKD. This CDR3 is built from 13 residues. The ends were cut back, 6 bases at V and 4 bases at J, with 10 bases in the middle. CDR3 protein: CAISVGQNQPQHF. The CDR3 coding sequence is TGTGCCATCAGCGTAGGCCAGAATCAGCCCCAGCATTTT.

CDR3 residues: CASSQLRQLPMEKLFF. CDR3 coding DNA: TGTGCCAGCAGTCAACTTCGACAGCTTCCAATGGAAAAACTGTTTTTT. V gene TRBV2 combines with J gene TRBJ1-4; the D gene is possibly TRBD1 (5 bases). Trimming left V 5 bases short and J 8 bases short, with 21 bases between. The CDR3 extends over 16 amino acids. Germline V gene sequence: CDR1 SNHLY, CDR2 FYNNEI.